These 6 T cell receptor beta chains originate from one sample sequenced in a study of early T cells in non-severe SARS-CoV-2 infection. TCRdb reprocessed the 5' RACE reads via MiXCR and lists one record per CDR3 protein. The sample has 35,000 to 55,000 distinct CDR3 sequences, around 10% seen once; the top ten hold roughly a fifth. Sequencing was carried out using whole blood. The receptor set was obtained from an adult who was a healthcare worker with PCR-confirmed SARS-CoV-2 infection or an uninfected control (not recorded which).

With respect to this clonotype: This may be a read error: a much more frequent sequence differs by one nucleotide. The chain links TRBV28 to TRBJ1-1; D gene uncertain. Per germline, CDR1 MDHEN and CDR2 SYDVKM. Trimming left V 4 bases short and J 3 bases short, with 3 bases between. This CDR3 comprises 11 residues. CDR3 loop: CASSSDTEAFF. The DNA for the CDR3 is TGTGCCAGCAGTTCGGACACTGAAGCTTTCTTT.

This clonotype was detected ten times or more. The rearrangement uses TRBV7-6 and TRBJ2-6, with D unclear. Trimming took off 3 bases at V and 12 bases at J, with 15 bases between the two ends. The CDR3 length is 14 residues. Germline V gene sequence: CDR1 SGHVS, CDR2 FNYEAQ. The CDR3 DNA is TGTGCCAGCAGCTTGCAGCCTAGTCCTCCCGTCCTGACTTTC. Protein sequence: CASSLQPSPPVLTF.

This clonotype was seen ten or more times. The chain is built from TRBV7-2 and TRBJ2-5, with TRBD2 identical over 7 bases. Germline V gene lookup returns CDR1 SGHTA and CDR2 FQGNSA. The CDR3 has 15 amino acids. Trimming took 1 base from V and 1 from J; bases not matched to a gene: 3. The CDR3 sequence is CASSLDSGFQETQYF. The CDR3 DNA reads TGTGCCAGCAGCTTAGATAGCGGGTTCCAAGAGACCCAGTACTTC.

In this sample, this clonotype turned up many times. V is TRBV20-1 and J is TRBJ1-5; D is possibly TRBD1 (5 bases). Trimming cost V 6 bases and J 9 bases, with 9 bases left between them. The CDR3 runs to 10 residues. The germline V gene encodes CDR1 DFQATT and CDR2 SNEGSKA (reference sequence). In nucleotides, the CDR3 is TGCAGTGCGGGGACTTGGCCCCAGCATTTT. Residues: CSAGTWPQHF.

This chain joins TRBV3-1 and TRBJ1-3, with D uncertain. Trimming removed 1 base at V and 2 bases at J, with 9 bases between. Per the germline V gene, CDR1 is LGHDT and CDR2 is YNNKEL (reference sequence). The CDR3 runs 15 residues. DNA for the CDR3: TGTGCCAGCAGCCAAGTGGAGAGAGCTGGAAACACCATATATTTT. Residues: CASSQVERAGNTIYF. Filled out from reference TRBV3-1 and TRBJ1-3, the complete variable domain reads DTAVSQTPKYLVTQMGNDKSIKCEQNLGHDTMYWYKQDSKKFLKIMFSYNNKELIINETVPNRFSPKSPDKAHLNLHINSLELGDSAVYFCASSQVERAGNTIYFGEGSWLTVV.

The genes are TRBV5-6 and TRBJ2-1; 9 bases match TRBD2. V gave up 4 bases and J gave up 6 bases; unmatched junction bases: 11. CDR1 is SGHDT and CDR2 is YYEEEE in the germline V gene. This CDR3 is 16 amino acids long. CDR3 region: CASSTVSGRGGNEQFF. CDR3 DNA sequence: TGTGCCAGCAGCACCGTTAGCGGGAGAGGTGGCAATGAGCAGTTCTTC.